This T cell receptor (beta chain) stems from a study of T cells expressing NK-cell markers. Across the whole study: Sorted CD3+CD56-NKG2C+, CD3+CD56+NKG2C+ and CD3+CD56+NKG2C- T cells supplied the TCR beta repertoires. Seropositivity for HCMV was found in seven of the eight sequenced donors, with one seronegative.

Each CDR3 protein gets one entry in TCRdb, which reprocessed the 5' RACE reads and gives no DNA. In total, the table holds around 380,000 distinct CDR3 sequences. The CDR3 contains 15 residues. Germline V gives CDR1 SGHAT, CDR2 FQNNGV. The sample taken for sequencing was blood T cells: a sorted CD56 or NKG2C T cell subset, CD4+ or CD8+ T cells, or bulk PBMC T cells (not recorded which). The chain recombines TRBV11-2 with TRBJ2-5; absent DNA, TCRdb's TRBD2 call cannot be checked. The receptor was isolated from a woman between 45 and 60 years old in good health. This CDR3 is CASGRQQDFQETQYF. The full variable domain, its missing parts supplied by reference TRBV11-2 and TRBJ2-5, is EAGVAQSPRYKIIEKRQSVAFWCNPISGHATLYWYQQILGQGPKLLIQFQNNGVVDDSQLPKDRFSAERLKGVDSTLKIQPAKLEDSAVYLCASGRQQDFQETQYFGPGTRLLVL.